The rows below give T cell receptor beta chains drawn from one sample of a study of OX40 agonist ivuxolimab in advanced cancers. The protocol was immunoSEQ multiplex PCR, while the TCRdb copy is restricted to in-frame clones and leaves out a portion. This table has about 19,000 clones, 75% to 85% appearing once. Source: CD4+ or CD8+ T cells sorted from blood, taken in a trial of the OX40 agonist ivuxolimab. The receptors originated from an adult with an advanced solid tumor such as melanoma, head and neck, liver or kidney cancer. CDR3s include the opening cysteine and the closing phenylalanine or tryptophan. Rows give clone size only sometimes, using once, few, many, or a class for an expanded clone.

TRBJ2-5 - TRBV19 CASRGLTSGQETQYF
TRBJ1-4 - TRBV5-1 CASSLAAVATNEKLFF
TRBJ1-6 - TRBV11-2 CASSLAPGFNSPLHF
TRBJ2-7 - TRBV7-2 CASSLSGDNLYEQYF
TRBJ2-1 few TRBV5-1 CASSDRLAGSYNEQFF
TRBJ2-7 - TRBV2 CASRGPTGSIYYEQYF
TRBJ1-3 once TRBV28 CASSFGLTGSGNTIYF
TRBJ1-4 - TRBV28 CASSLPQTGGDRTNEKLFF
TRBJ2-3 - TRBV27 CASSLLTSTDTQYF
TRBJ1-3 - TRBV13 CASSEEGSSGNTIYF
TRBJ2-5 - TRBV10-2 CASSDHSQETQYF
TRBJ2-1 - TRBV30 CAWSISSSSYNEQFF
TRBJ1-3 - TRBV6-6 CASSYYAGSGNTIYF
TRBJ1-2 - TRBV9 CASSLSIQGFYGYTF
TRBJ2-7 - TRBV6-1 CASRVQGSYEQYF
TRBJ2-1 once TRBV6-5 CASREYNEQFF
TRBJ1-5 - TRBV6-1 CASSDIGTGVYSNQPQHF
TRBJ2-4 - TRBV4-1 CASSQNPLAKNIQYF
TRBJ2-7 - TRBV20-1 CSARGRGEQYF
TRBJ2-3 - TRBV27 CASSLLGDTQYF
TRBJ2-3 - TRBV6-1 CASSEGLGTLITDTQYF
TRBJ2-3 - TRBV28 CASSLLRDFTDTQYF
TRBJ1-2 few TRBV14 CASSQDFPDGYTF
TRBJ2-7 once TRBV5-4 CASSFRGGQEQYF
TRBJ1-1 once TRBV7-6 CASSADSNTEAFF
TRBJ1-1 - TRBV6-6 CASSGKAFF
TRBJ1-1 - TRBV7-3 CASRLPRGEAFF
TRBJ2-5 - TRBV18 CASSPMVADTQETQYF
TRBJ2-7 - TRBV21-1 CASSYEGTVSYEQYF
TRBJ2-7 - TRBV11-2 CASSSTMGDRVTYEQYF
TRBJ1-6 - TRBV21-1 CASSKRPGPSTNSPLHF
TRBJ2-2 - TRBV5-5 CASSPRRGLYTGELFF
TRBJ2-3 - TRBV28 CASSFPELRDNTQYF
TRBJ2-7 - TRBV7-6 CASSIGTGGEQYF
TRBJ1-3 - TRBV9 CASSVAGGLGDTIYF
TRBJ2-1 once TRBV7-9 CASSPLGGYNEQFF
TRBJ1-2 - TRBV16 CASSSGSPEGYTF
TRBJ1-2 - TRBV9 CASSVAVPGGAFCSNYGYTF
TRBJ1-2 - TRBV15 CATSRDMGVRDGYTF
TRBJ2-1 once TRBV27 CASSLAGGPPYNEQFF
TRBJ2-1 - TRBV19 CASNKRLAGAYNEQFF
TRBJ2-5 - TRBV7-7 CASSQGYETQYF
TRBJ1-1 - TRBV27 CASRGPGTFF
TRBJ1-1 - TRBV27 CASTDDLAGEAFF
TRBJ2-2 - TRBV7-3 CASSLGGTGLPGELFF
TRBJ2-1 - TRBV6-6 CASSYASGGAPEQFF
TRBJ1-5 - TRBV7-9 CASSLTWGADQPQHF
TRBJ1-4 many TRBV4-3 CASSQVKGSEKLFF
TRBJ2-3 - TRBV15 CATSREGLRVDTQYF
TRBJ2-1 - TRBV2 CATIQGGSYNEQFF
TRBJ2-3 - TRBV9 CASSLQTSGVADTQYF
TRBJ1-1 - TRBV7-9 CASSLYLGVAEAFF
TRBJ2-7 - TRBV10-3 CAIRGQGGYEQYF
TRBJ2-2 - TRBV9 CASSPPGQGYTGELFF
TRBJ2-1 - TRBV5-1 CASSLVPRGGPVNEQFF
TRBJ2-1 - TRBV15 CATSGGTRSYNEQFF